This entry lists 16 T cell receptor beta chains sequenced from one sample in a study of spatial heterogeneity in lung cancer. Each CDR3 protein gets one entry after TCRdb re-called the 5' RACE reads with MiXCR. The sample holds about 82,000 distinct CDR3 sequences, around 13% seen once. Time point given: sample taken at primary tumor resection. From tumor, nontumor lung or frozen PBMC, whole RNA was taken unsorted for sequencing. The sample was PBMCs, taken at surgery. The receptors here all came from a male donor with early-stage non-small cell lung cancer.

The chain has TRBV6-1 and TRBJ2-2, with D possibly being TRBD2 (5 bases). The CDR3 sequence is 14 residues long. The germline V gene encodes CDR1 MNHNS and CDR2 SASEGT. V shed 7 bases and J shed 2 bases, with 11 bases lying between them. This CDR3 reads CASIPGLNTGELFF. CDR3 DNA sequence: TGTGCCAGCATACCAGGACTTAACACCGGGGAGCTGTTTTTT.

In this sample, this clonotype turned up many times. DNA of the CDR3: TGCAGCGCCCCGGACAGGCACTATGGCTACACCTTC. Amino acid sequence: CSAPDRHYGYTF. The V call is TRBV29-1, the J call TRBJ1-2; 7 nucleotides line up with TRBD1. After removal of 7 bases from V and 3 bases from J, the junction contained 5 bases not matched to a gene. The CDR3 loop spans 12 amino acids. Germline lookup yields CDR1 SQVTM and CDR2 ANQGSEA.

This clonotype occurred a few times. In nucleotides, the CDR3 is TGTGCCAGCTCACCACCAAGCGCAGATACGCAGTATTTT. Amino acids: CASSPPSADTQYF. This rearrangement joins TRBV18 to TRBJ2-3; no firm D call. V was trimmed by 0 bases and J by 4 bases, leaving 5 bases between them. The CDR3 loop spans 13 amino acids. Germline V CDR1 and CDR2: KGHSH, LQKENI.

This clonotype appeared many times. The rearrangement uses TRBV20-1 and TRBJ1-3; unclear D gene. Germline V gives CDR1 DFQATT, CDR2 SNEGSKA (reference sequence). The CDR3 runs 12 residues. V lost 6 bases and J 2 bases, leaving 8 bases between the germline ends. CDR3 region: CSALRAGNTIYF. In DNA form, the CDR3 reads TGCAGTGCACTCCGGGCTGGAAACACCATATATTTT.

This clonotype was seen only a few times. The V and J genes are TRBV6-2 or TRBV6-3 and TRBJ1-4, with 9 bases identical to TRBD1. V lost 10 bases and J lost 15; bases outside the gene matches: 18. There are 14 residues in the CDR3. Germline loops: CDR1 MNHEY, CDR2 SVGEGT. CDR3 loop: CATSETGGASTLFF. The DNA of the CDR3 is TGTGCCACCTCGGAAACAGGGGGCGCCTCCACCTTGTTTTTT.

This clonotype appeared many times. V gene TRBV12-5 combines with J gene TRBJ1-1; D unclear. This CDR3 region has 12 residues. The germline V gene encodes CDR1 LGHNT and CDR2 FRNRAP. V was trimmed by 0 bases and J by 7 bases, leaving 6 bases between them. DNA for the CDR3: TGTGCTAGTGGTTTGGTCGGCGGTGAAGCTTTCTTT. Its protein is CASGLVGGEAFF. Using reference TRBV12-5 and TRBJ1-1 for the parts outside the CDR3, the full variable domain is DARVTQTPRHKVTEMGQEVTMRCQPILGHNTVFWYRQTMMQGLELLAYFRNRAPLDDSGMPKDRFSAEMPDATLATLKIQPSEPRDSAVYFCASGLVGGEAFFGQGTRLTVV.

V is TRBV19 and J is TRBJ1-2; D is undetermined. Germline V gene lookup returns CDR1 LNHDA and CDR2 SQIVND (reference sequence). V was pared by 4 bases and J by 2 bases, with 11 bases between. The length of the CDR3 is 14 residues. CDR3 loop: CASSRMSSNYGYTF. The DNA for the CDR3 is TGTGCCAGTAGTAGAATGAGCAGCAACTATGGCTACACCTTC.

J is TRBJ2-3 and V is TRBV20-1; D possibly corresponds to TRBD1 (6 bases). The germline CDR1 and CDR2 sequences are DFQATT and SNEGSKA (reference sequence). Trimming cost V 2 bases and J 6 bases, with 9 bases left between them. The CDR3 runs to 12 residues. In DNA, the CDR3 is TGCAGTGCTAGATTTAGGGGGGATACGCAGTATTTT. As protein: CSARFRGDTQYF.

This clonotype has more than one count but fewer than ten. In DNA, the CDR3 is TGCGCCAGCAGCCCAAGGATAGTAGCGGGGGAAGATACGCAGTATTTT. Its translation is CASSPRIVAGEDTQYF. This chain connects TRBV4-1 to TRBJ2-3; TRBD2 aligns across 9 bases. V shed 4 bases, J shed 5 bases, and the junction held 10 bases outside the gene matches. The CDR3 covers 16 residues. Germline V gives CDR1 MGHRA, CDR2 YSYEKL.

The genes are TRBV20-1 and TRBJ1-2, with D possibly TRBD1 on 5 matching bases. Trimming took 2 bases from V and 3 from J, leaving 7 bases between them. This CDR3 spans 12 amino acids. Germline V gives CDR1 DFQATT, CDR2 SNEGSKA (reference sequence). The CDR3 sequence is CSARLGDYGYTF. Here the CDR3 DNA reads TGCAGTGCTAGACTGGGGGACTATGGCTACACCTTC.

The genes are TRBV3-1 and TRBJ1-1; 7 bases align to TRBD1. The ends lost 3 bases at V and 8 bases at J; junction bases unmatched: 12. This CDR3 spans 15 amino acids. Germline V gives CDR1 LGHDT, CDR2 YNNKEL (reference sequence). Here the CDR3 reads CASSQTLRGTAEAFF. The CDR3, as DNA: TGTGCCAGCAGCCAGACCCTACGTGGGACAGCAGAAGCTTTCTTT.

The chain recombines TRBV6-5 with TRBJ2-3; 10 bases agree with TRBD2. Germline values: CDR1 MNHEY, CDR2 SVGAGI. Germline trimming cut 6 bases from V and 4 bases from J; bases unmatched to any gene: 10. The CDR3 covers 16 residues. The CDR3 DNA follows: TGTGCCAGCAGACTGCTAGCGGGGGCAAATTCAGATACGCAGTATTTT. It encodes CASRLLAGANSDTQYF.

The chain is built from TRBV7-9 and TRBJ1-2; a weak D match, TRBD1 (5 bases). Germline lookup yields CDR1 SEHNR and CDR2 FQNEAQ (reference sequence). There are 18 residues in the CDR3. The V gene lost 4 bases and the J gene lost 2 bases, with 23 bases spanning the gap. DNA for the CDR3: TGTGCCAGCAGCTCGCCACAGGACGGCTTAAGTACGAACTATGGCTACACCTTC. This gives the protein CASSSPQDGLSTNYGYTF. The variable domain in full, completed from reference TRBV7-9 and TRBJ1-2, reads DTGVSQNPRHKITKRGQNVTFRCDPISEHNRLYWYRQTLGQGPEFLTYFQNEAQLEKSRLLSDRFSAERPKGSFSTLEIQRTEQGDSAMYLCASSSPQDGLSTNYGYTFGSGTRLTVV.

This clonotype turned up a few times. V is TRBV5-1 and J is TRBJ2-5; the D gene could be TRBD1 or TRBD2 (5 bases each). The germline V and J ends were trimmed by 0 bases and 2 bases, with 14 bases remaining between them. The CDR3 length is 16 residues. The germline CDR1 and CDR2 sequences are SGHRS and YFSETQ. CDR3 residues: CASSLEGREGQETQYF. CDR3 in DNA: TGCGCCAGCAGCTTGGAGGGCAGAGAGGGGCAAGAGACCCAGTACTTC.

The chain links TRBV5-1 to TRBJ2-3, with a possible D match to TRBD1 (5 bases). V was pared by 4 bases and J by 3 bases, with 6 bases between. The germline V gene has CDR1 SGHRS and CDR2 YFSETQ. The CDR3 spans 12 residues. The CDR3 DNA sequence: TGCGCCAGCAGCAGGGGAACAGATACGCAGTATTTT. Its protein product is CASSRGTDTQYF.

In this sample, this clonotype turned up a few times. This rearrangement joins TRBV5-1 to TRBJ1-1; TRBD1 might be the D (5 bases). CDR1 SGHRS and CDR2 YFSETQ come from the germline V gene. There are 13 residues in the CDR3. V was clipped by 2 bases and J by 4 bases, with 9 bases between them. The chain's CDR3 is CASSFPGTTEAFF. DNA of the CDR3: TGCGCCAGCAGCTTCCCTGGGACCACTGAAGCTTTCTTT.